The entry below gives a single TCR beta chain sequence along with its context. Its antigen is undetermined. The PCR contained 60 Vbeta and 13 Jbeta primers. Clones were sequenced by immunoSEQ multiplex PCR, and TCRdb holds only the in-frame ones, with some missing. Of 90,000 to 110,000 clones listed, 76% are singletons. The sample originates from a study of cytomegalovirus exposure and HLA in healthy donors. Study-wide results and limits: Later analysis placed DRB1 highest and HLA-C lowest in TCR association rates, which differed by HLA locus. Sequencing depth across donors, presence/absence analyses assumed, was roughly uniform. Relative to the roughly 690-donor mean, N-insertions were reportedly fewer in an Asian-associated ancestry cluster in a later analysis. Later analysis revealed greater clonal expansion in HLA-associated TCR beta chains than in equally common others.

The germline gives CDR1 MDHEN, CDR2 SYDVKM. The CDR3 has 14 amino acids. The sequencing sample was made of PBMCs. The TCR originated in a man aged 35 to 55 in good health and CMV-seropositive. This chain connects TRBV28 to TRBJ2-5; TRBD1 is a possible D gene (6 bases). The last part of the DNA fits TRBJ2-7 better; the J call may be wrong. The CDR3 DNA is TGTGCCAGCAGTCCAACCGGGACAACCCACGAGCAGTACTTC. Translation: CASSPTGTTHEQYF.